This section outlines one T cell receptor beta chain sequence together with its context. It has no known antigen specificity. The sample holds no much larger clone one base away, and base qualities are not on file. Explained via the paper, the treatment or condition label denotes: 15 to 20 received Ad26.COV2.S at low or high dose, single or two shots; roughly five received placebo; per-sample allocation not given. For vaccine and placebo recipients, the sequenced repertoires came from samples collected on day 63 after the first injection. Cohort 1b enrolled roughly 25 adults aged 18-55 years at a single site in Boston, USA, between 29 July and 7 August 2020. Ad26.COV2.S was a replication-incompetent adenovirus type 26 vector that expressed a prefusion-stabilized SARS-CoV-2 spike protein derived from the original Wuhan strain. This specimen comes from a study of Ad26.COV2.S vaccination and SARS-CoV-2 variants (dated by TCRdb to the early 2020s). Turning to the overall study: Vaccine-arm donors came from COV1001, a multicentre, randomized, double-blind, placebo-controlled phase I-IIa trial of Ad26.COV2.S in healthy adults. Participants in the trial were split at random into five groups of five each, receiving low-dose or high-dose Ad26.COV2.S once or twice, or else placebo on both occasions. A total of approximately 30 samples were included in the TCR-sequenced set, comprising around 19 Ad26.COV2.S vaccine recipients, 5 placebo recipients and 8 SARS-CoV-2 convalescent individuals. TCRbeta repertoire sequencing was used to assess the specificity and breadth of SARS-CoV-2-reactive T cell receptors after Ad26.COV2.S vaccination. Ad26.COV2.S was administered intramuscularly at a dose of 5x10^10 or 1x10^11 viral particles, either as one shot or as two shots given 56 days apart. Throughout the experiments and outcome assessment, investigators stayed blinded to trial group allocation. Summary of the overall study and its limitations: Comparing responses between vaccine doses or regimens was not something the study was powered to do. After vaccination, substantial breadth of spike-specific CD8+ and CD4+ T cell responses was reported. Higher spike-specific TCR breadth was observed in Ad26.COV2.S recipients than in placebo recipients (P = 0.0014). It was noted by the authors that total T cell responses may have been underestimated by the TCR breadth and depth analyses. Comparable non-spike TCR breadth was observed between vaccine and placebo recipients, consistent with only spike being contained in the vaccine.

V lost 5 bases and J lost 1 base; the stretch between them is 15 bases long. CDR1 and CDR2 are read off the germline V gene as SGHTA and FQGNSA. The CDR3 runs 15 amino acids, cysteine and phenylalanine included. The retained sequence is limited to the CDR3, 45 bases, with the frame set at the first base. TCRbeta CDR3 regions were sequenced with the immunoSEQ Assay. After extraction, genomic DNA underwent amplification by bias-controlled multiplex PCR, followed by high-throughput sequencing. Per the source publication's procedure: To quantify the absolute abundance of each unique TCRbeta CDR3 region, sequences were collapsed and filtered. Usable DNA was measured by amplifying reference genes present in all nucleated cells, and TCRbeta template counts were normalized to that usable DNA to estimate T cell fraction. Repertoire TCRs were annotated as SARS-CoV-2-specific by exact matching of V gene, CDR3 amino acid sequence and J gene to a known reactive TCR set. The reference SARS-CoV-2 TCR set was derived from MIRA and filtered for enrichment in COVID-19-positive ImmuneCODE repertoires, a step that removed public or cross-reactive TCRs. Using the MIRA antigens, annotated TCRs were further analysed by specific ORF or by position within an ORF. Depth was the summed frequency of annotated unique rearrangements, while breadth was defined as annotated unique rearrangements over total unique productive rearrangements. Two-sided Wilcoxon rank-sum tests were applied when comparing TCR breadth between groups. TCRdb re-hosts the immuneACCESS table, in-frame sequences only. Its copies lack some clones; in the studies checked, an unresolved V gene accounts for under half of them, and the cause for the rest is not known. The V and J calls and clone size are taken from that table; D and trimming were inferred from the DNA. A total of some 400,000 clones appear in this sample, 89% of them only once. 1.9% of the sample belongs to the ten largest clones.

The sample was peripheral blood, taken in a trial of Ad26.COV2.S vaccine versus placebo. This chain joins TRBV7-2 to TRBJ2-7, with no confidently assigned D gene. This receptor was taken from a person between 18 and 65 years old who received the Ad26.COV2.S COVID-19 vaccine or a placebo. The DNA is TGTGCCAGCAGCCTAAGTCCTTCCCTGTCCTACGAGCAGTACTTC. Its amino acids are CASSLSPSLSYEQYF. The CDR3 plus the reference TRBV7-2 and TRBJ2-7 genes for the other parts give the full variable domain: GAGVSQSPSNKVTEKGKDVELRCDPISGHTALYWYRQSLGQGLEFLIYFQGNSAPDKSGLPSDRFSAERTGGSVSTLTIQRTQQEDSAVYLCASSLSPSLSYEQYFGPGTRLTVT.